Listed here are 3 T cell receptor beta chains from one sample, sequenced in a study of blood T cell repertoires in COVID-19. Libraries were prepared by immunoSEQ multiplex PCR; TCRdb keeps only in-frame clonotypes and omits some of them. Found here are fewer than 400,000 clones, around 90% of them singletons; the top ten hold about 8.9%. The sequenced sample consisted of PBMCs or T cells enriched from blood (not recorded which). The receptors originated from a woman aged 18-29 years who had recovered from COVID-19.

The chain is built from TRBV7-3 and TRBJ2-1; perhaps TRBD2 as D (5 bases). The ends were cut back, 2 bases at V and 7 bases at J, with 15 bases in the middle. Germline V gene data show CDR1 as SGHTA and CDR2 as FQGTGA. This CDR3 comprises 15 residues. CDR3 sequence reads: CASSLHTGIGNEQFF. The CDR3, as DNA: TGTGCCAGCAGCTTACATACGGGAATAGGAAATGAGCAGTTCTTC. Supplemented by reference TRBV7-3 and TRBJ2-1, the full variable domain reads GAGVSQTPSNKVTEKGKYVELRCDPISGHTALYWYRQSLGQGPEFLIYFQGTGAADDSGLPNDRFFAVRPEGSVSTLKIQRTERGDSAVYLCASSLHTGIGNEQFFGPGTRLTVL.

V is TRBV30 and J is TRBJ1-1; D not resolved. Germline V gene data show CDR1 as GTSNPN and CDR2 as SVGIG (reference sequence). The V and J ends lost 5 bases and 3 bases respectively, with 13 bases between them. The CDR3 sequence is 13 residues long. CDR3 sequence: CAWATDLDTEAFF. In nucleotides, the CDR3 is TGTGCCTGGGCCACGGACTTGGACACTGAAGCTTTCTTT.

The V and J genes are TRBV3-1 (or the pseudogene TRBV3-2) and TRBJ2-1; weak D call: TRBD2 (6 bases). Trimming took 1 base from V and 5 from J, leaving 18 bases between them. CDR3 length equals 17 residues. CDR1 and CDR2 (germline): LGHDT, YNNKEL (reference sequence). The CDR3 here is CASSQVQGLAIDNEQFF. CDR3 DNA sequence: TGTGCCAGCAGCCAAGTCCAAGGTCTAGCGATAGACAATGAGCAGTTCTTC.